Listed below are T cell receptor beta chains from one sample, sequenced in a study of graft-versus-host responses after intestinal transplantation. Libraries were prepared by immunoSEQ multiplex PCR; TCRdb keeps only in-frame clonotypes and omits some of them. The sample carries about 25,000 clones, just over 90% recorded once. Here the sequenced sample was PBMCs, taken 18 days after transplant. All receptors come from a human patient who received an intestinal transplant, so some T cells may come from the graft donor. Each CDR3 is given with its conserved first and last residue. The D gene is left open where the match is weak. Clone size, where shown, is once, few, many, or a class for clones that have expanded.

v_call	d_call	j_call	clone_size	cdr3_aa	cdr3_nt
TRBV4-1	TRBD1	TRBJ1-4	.	CASSQDTGQGNEKLFF	TGCGCCAGCAGCCAAGATACGGGACAGGGGAATGAAAAACTGTTTTTT
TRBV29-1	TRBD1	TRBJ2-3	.	CSVGTGGTDTQYF	TGCAGCGTGGGGACAGGGGGCACAGATACGCAGTATTTT
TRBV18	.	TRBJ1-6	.	CASSRRRGALNEESPLHF	TGTGCCAGCTCACGGAGAAGGGGCGCCTTAAATGAAGAATCACCCCTCCACTTT
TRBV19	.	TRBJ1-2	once	CATNPLTVSNYGYTF	TGTGCTACGAACCCCCTGACAGTCTCTAACTATGGCTACACCTTC
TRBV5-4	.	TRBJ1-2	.	CASSLRSSQGPYGYTF	TGTGCCAGCAGCTTAAGATCATCACAGGGACCCTATGGCTACACCTTC
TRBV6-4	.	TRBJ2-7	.	CASSVDRAVEQYF	TGTGCCAGCAGTGTTGACAGAGCCGTCGAGCAGTACTTC
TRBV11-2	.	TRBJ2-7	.	CASSSPQSYEQYF	TGTGCCAGCAGCTCGCCCCAATCCTACGAGCAGTACTTC
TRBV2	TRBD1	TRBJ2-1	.	CASSDQGAISNEQFF	TGTGCCAGCAGTGATCAGGGGGCAATCTCCAATGAGCAGTTCTTC
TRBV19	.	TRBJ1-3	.	CASSIDQAGNTIYF	TGTGCCAGTAGTATAGATCAGGCAGGAAACACCATATATTTT
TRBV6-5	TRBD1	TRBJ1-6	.	CASTLTGAHSPLHF	TGTGCCAGCACCCTGACAGGGGCGCATTCACCCCTCCACTTT
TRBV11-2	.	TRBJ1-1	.	CASSLFQGFGLANTEAFF	TGTGCCAGCAGCTTATTTCAGGGATTCGGGTTAGCGAACACTGAAGCTTTCTTT
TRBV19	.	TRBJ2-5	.	CASSMDGETQYF	TGTGCCAGTAGTATGGACGGGGAGACCCAGTACTTC
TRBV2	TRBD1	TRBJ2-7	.	CASGTTGYGSYEQYF	TGTGCCAGCGGAACGACAGGGTACGGCTCCTACGAGCAGTACTTC
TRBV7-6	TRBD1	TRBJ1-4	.	CASSPTGVNEKLFF	TGTGCCAGCAGCCCGACAGGGGTGAATGAAAAACTGTTTTTT
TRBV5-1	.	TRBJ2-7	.	CASSVTPGDEQYF	TGCGCCAGCAGCGTTACACCCGGCGACGAGCAGTACTTC
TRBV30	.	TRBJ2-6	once	CAWSHHPGANVLTF	TGTGCCTGGAGTCACCATCCCGGGGCCAACGTCCTGACTTTC
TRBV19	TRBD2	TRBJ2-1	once	CASTWTSAAGGEQFF	TGTGCCAGTACCTGGACTAGCGCCGCTGGAGGTGAGCAGTTCTTC
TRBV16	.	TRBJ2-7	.	CASSRTGRLDEQYF	TGTGCCAGCAGCCGCACAGGGAGGCTGGACGAGCAGTACTTC
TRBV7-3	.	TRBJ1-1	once	CASSLIISENTEAFF	TGTGCCAGCAGCTTAATTATTTCAGAGAACACTGAAGCTTTCTTT
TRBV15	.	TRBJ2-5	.	CATSRALSETQYF	TGTGCCACCAGCAGAGCCCTTAGCGAGACCCAGTACTTC
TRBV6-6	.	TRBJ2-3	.	CASSSPGPQYF	TGTGCCAGCAGTTCCCCAGGACCGCAGTATTTT
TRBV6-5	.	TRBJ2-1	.	CASSHQVEDEQFF	TGTGCCAGCAGTCACCAGGTAGAGGATGAGCAGTTCTTC
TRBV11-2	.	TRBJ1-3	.	CASSPGIHTGNTIYF	TGTGCCAGCAGCCCGGGAATACATACTGGAAACACCATATATTTT
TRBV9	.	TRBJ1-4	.	CASSGRESNEKLFF	TGTGCCAGCAGCGGAAGGGAGTCTAATGAAAAACTGTTTTTT
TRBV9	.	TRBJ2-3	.	CASSVGPDTQYF	TGTGCCAGCAGCGTAGGTCCAGATACGCAGTATTTT
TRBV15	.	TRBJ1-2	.	CATSRDTNYGYTF	TGTGCCACCAGCAGAGATACTAACTATGGCTACACCTTC
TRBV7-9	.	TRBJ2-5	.	CASSLDWLAGASETQYF	TGTGCCAGCAGCTTAGATTGGCTGGCAGGGGCTTCGGAGACCCAGTACTTC
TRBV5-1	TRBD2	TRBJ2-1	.	CASSPQRGGGNEQFF	TGCGCCAGCAGCCCTCAGCGGGGGGGCGGAAATGAGCAGTTCTTC
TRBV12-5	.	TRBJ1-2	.	CASGLLRRDYGYTF	TGTGCTAGTGGTTTGTTACGCAGGGACTATGGCTACACCTTC
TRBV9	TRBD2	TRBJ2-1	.	CASSERLAGGREQFF	TGTGCCAGCAGCGAGCGACTAGCGGGGGGAAGGGAGCAGTTCTTC
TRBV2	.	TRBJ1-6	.	CASSASGDNSPLHF	TGTGCCAGCAGTGCATCCGGGGATAATTCACCCCTCCACTTT
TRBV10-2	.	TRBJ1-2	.	CASSEQGPKISYGYTF	TGCGCCAGCAGTGAGCAGGGGCCTAAAATTTCTTATGGCTACACCTTC
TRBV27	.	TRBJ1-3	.	CASSLSGAGNTIYF	TGTGCCAGCAGTTTATCTGGGGCTGGAAACACCATATATTTT
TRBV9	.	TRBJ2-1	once	CASSVLGDEQFF	TGTGCCAGCAGCGTTTTAGGCGATGAGCAGTTCTTC
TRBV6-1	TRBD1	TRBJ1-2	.	CASQTRQGTYGYTF	TGTGCCAGCCAGACAAGACAGGGAACCTATGGCTACACCTTC
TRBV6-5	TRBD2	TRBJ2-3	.	CACSHGGESTDTQYF	TGTGCCTGTTCCCATGGGGGGGAGAGCACAGATACGCAGTATTTT
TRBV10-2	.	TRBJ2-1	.	CASSAEVGPNEQFF	TGCGCCAGCAGTGCGGAAGTTGGTCCGAATGAGCAGTTCTTC
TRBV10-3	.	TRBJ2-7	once	CAISEVAGGEQYF	TGTGCCATCAGTGAGGTGGCAGGCGGAGAGCAGTACTTC
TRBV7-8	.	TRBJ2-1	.	CASSLSVGGYNEQFF	TGTGCCAGCAGCCTGAGTGTAGGAGGGTACAATGAGCAGTTCTTC
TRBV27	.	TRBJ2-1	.	CASSLFPKSSYNEQFF	TGTGCCAGCAGTTTATTTCCTAAGAGCTCCTACAATGAGCAGTTCTTC
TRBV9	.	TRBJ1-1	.	CASSVGWVEDTEAFF	TGTGCCAGCAGCGTAGGATGGGTAGAGGACACTGAAGCTTTCTTT
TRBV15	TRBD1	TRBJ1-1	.	CATRQGLNTEAFF	TGTGCCACCAGACAGGGGTTGAACACTGAAGCTTTCTTT
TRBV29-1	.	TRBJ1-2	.	CSVEGSGQTYGYTF	TGCAGCGTTGAGGGGTCCGGACAGACCTATGGCTACACCTTC
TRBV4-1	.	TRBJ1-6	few	CASSQDLGSNSPLHF	TGCGCCAGCAGCCAAGATTTAGGGAGTAATTCACCCCTCCACTTT
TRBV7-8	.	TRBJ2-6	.	CASSPQHAGANVLTF	TGTGCCAGCAGCCCTCAGCACGCTGGGGCCAACGTCCTGACTTTC
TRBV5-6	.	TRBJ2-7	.	CASSNADQGGYEQYF	TGTGCCAGCAGCAACGCGGACCAAGGAGGCTACGAGCAGTACTTC
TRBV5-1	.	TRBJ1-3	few	CASSLTGTGNTIYF	TGCGCCAGCAGCTTGACAGGGACTGGAAACACCATATATTTT
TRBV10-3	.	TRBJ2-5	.	CAISDDWGEETQYF	TGTGCCATCAGTGACGACTGGGGGGAAGAGACCCAGTACTTC
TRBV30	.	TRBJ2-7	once	CAWALLILPGCEQYF	TGTGCCTGGGCTCTCTTAATACTCCCGGGATGCGAGCAGTACTTC
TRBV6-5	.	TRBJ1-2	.	CASSFQRLSNYGYTF	TGTGCCAGCAGTTTCCAACGGTTATCTAACTATGGCTACACCTTC
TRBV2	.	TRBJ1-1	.	CASGQGGTEAFF	TGTGCCAGCGGGCAGGGTGGGACTGAAGCTTTCTTT
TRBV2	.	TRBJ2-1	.	CASSVTAYNEQFF	TGTGCCAGCAGTGTTACTGCCTACAATGAGCAGTTCTTC
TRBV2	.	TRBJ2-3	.	CASSESRRTDTQYF	TGTGCCAGCAGTGAATCCAGGAGGACAGATACGCAGTATTTT
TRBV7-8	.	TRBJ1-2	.	CASSNSGTRRSYTF	TGTGCCAGCAGCAATAGCGGGACCCGTCGAAGCTACACCTTC
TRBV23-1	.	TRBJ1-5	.	CAGDSNQPQHF	TGCGCCGGAGATAGCAATCAGCCCCAGCATTTT
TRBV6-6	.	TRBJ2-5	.	CASSYSASNVKETQYF	TGTGCCAGCAGTTACTCGGCTAGCAACGTGAAAGAGACCCAGTACTTC
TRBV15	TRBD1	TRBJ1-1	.	CATSTVPGGKLPEAFF	TGTGCCACCAGCACCGTACCAGGGGGGAAATTGCCTGAAGCTTTCTTT
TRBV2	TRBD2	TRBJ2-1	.	CASRQTSGGYNEQFF	TGTGCCAGCAGACAGACTAGCGGGGGGTACAATGAGCAGTTCTTC
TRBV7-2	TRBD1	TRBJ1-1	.	CASSFGQGNTEAFF	TGTGCCAGCAGCTTTGGACAGGGGAACACTGAAGCTTTCTTT